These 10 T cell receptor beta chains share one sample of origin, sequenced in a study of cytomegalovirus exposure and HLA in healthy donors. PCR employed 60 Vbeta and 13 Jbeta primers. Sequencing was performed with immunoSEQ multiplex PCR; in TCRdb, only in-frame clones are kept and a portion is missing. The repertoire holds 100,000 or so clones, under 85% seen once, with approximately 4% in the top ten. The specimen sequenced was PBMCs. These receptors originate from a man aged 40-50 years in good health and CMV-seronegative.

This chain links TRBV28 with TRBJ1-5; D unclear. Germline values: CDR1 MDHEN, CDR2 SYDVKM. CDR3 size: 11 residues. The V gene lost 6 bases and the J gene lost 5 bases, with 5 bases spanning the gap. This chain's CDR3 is CASRSDQPQHF. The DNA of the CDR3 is TGTGCCAGCAGGTCCGATCAGCCCCAGCATTTT.

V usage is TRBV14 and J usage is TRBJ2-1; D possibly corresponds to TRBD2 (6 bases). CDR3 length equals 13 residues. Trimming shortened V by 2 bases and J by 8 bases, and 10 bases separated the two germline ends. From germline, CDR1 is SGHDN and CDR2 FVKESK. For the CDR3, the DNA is TGTGCCAGCAGCCAACCCGCGGGGTATGAGCAGTTCTTC. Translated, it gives CASSQPAGYEQFF.

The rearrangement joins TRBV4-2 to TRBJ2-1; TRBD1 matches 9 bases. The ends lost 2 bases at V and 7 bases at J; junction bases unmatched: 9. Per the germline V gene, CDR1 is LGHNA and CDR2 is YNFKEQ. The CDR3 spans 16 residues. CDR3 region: CASSQPRDRVGNEQFF. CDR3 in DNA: TGTGCCAGCAGCCAACCTCGGGACAGGGTGGGGAATGAGCAGTTCTTC.

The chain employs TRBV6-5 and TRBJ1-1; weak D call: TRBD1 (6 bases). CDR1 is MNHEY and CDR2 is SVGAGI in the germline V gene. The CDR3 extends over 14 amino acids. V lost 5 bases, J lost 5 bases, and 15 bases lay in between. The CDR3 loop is CASSELAGATEAFF. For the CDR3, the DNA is TGTGCCAGCAGTGAATTGGCAGGGGCGACTGAAGCTTTCTTT.

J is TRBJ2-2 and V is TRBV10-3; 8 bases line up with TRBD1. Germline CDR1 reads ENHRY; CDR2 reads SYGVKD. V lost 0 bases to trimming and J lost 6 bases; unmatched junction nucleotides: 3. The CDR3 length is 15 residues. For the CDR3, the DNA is TGTGCCATCAGTGAGTCTTCACAGGGGGCCGGGGAGCTGTTTTTT. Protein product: CAISESSQGAGELFF.

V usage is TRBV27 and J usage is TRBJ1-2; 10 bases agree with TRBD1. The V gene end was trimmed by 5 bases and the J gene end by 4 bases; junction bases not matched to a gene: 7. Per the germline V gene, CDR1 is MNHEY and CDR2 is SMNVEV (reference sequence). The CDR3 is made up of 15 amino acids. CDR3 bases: TGTGCCAGCAGTCCTCGGGACAGGGGCGTCTATGGCTACACCTTC. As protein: CASSPRDRGVYGYTF.

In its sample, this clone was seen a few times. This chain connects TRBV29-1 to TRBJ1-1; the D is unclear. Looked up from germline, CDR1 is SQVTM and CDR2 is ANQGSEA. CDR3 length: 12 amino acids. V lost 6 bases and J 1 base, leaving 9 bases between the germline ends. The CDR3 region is CSVVRGNTEAFF. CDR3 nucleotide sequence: TGCAGCGTGGTGCGAGGGAACACTGAAGCTTTCTTT.

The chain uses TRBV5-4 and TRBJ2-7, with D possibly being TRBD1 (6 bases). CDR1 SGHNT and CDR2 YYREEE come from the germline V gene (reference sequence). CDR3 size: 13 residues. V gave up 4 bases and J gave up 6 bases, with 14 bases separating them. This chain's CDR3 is CASSATGSSEQYF. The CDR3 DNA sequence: TGTGCCAGCAGCGCCACAGGGTCCAGCGAGCAGTACTTC.

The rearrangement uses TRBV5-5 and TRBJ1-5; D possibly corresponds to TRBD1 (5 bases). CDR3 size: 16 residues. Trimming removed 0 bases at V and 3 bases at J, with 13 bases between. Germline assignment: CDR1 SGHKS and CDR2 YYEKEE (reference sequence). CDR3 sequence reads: CASSLAQGADNQPQHF. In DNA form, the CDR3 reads TGTGCCAGCAGCTTGGCCCAGGGTGCCGACAATCAGCCCCAGCATTTT.

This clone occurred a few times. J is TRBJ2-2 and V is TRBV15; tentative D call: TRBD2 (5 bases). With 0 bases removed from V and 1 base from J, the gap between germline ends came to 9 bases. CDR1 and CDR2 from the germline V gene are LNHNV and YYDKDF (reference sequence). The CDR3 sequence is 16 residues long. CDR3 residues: CATSRDSGMNTGELFF. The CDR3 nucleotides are TGTGCCACCAGCAGAGATTCCGGGATGAACACCGGGGAGCTGTTTTTT.